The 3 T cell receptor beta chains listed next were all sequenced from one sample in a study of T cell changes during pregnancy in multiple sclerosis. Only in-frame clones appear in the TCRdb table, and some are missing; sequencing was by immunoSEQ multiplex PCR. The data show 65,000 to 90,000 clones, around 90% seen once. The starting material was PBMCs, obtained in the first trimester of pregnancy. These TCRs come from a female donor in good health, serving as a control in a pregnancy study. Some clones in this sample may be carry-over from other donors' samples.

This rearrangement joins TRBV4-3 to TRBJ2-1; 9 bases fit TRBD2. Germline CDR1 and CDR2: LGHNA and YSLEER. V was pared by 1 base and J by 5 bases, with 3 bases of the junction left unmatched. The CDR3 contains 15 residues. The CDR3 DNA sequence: TGCGCCAGCAGCCAAGGGACTAGCGCGAACAATGAGCAGTTCTTC. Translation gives CASSQGTSANNEQFF.

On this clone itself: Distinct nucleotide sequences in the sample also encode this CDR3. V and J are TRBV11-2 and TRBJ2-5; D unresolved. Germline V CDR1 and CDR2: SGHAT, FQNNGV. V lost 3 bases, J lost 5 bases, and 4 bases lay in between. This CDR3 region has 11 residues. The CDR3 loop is CASSLRETQYF. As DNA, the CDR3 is TGTGCCAGCAGCTTGCGGGAGACCCAGTACTTC. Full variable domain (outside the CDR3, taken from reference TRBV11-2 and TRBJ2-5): EAGVAQSPRYKIIEKRQSVAFWCNPISGHATLYWYQQILGQGPKLLIQFQNNGVVDDSQLPKDRFSAERLKGVDSTLKIQPAKLEDSAVYLCASSLRETQYFGPGTRLLVL.

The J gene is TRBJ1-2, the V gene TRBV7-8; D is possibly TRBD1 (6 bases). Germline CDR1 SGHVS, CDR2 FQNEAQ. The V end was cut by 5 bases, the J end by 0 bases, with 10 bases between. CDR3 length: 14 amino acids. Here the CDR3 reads CASSPRTANYGYTF. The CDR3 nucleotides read TGTGCCAGCAGCCCGCGGACAGCTAACTATGGCTACACCTTC.